Presented here are 22 T cell receptor beta chains from one specimen sequenced in a study of cytomegalovirus exposure and HLA in healthy donors. Vbeta (60) and Jbeta (13) primers were used in the PCR. Assay: immunoSEQ multiplex PCR; the TCRdb copy retains only in-frame clones and omits some. The repertoire consists of about 140,000 clones, with almost 85% occurring once and the leading ten covering roughly 1.9%. The sample taken for sequencing was PBMCs. Every receptor here comes from a woman in her forties in good health and CMV-seronegative.

The chain couples TRBV9 to TRBJ2-1, with 9 bases aligning to TRBD2. The CDR3 has 18 amino acids. V gave up 0 bases and J gave up 2 bases; unmatched junction bases: 9. The germline CDR1 and CDR2 sequences are SGDLS and YYNGEE. The CDR3 region is CASSVGGSGSGTYNEQFF. CDR3 in DNA: TGTGCCAGCAGCGTAGGTGGTAGCGGGAGTGGGACCTACAATGAGCAGTTCTTC.

This chain joins TRBV6-6 and TRBJ2-7; 8 bases map to TRBD2. CDR3 length: 15 residues. The germline V gene encodes CDR1 MNHNY and CDR2 SVGAGI (reference sequence). Germline trimming cut 5 bases from V and 4 bases from J; bases unmatched to any gene: 10. The DNA of the CDR3 is TGTGCCAGCAGTATGGTGCGGGAGGTTCAGTACGAGCAGTACTTC. Translated, it gives CASSMVREVQYEQYF.

The chain couples TRBV28 to TRBJ1-2; 8 nucleotides match TRBD1. This CDR3 has 13 residues. Germline loops: CDR1 MDHEN, CDR2 SYDVKM. The trim removed 8 bases at V and 6 bases at J, leaving 8 bases unmatched. The CDR3, as DNA: TGTGCCAGCGGATCCACAGGGGGTAATGGCTACACCTTC. The encoded protein is CASGSTGGNGYTF.

The CDR3 nucleotides are TGTGCCAGCAGAAACCAGGGGTCCTCCTACGAGCAGTACTTC. Amino acid sequence: CASRNQGSSYEQYF. The chain joins TRBV19 to TRBJ2-7; possibly TRBD1 for D (6 bases). Germline lookup yields CDR1 LNHDA and CDR2 SQIVND (reference sequence). This CDR3 region has 14 residues. V lost 9 bases, J lost 0 bases, and 15 bases lay in between.

The V gene is TRBV27, the J gene TRBJ2-3, with TRBD2 matching over 8 bases. The CDR3 is made up of 18 amino acids. Germline trimming cut 9 bases from V and 1 base from J; bases unmatched to any gene: 18. Germline CDR1 is MNHEY and CDR2 is SMNVEV (reference sequence). The CDR3 protein is CARASSGTRITRTDTQYF. As DNA, the CDR3 is TGTGCCAGAGCTAGTAGCGGGACAAGGATAACCCGCACAGATACGCAGTATTTT.

V and J are TRBV27 and TRBJ2-7; D perhaps matches TRBD2 (6 bases). The V end was cut by 5 bases, the J end by 6 bases, with 14 bases between. CDR3 length: 13 residues. From germline, CDR1 is MNHEY and CDR2 SMNVEV (reference sequence). This CDR3 reads CASSREFPLEQYF. The CDR3 DNA reads TGTGCCAGCAGTCGGGAGTTCCCGCTCGAGCAGTACTTC.

J is TRBJ2-5 and V is TRBV9; 10 positions match TRBD2. The CDR3 runs 13 residues. Germline trimming cut 3 bases from V and 8 bases from J; bases unmatched to any gene: 4. CDR1 is SGDLS, CDR2 YYNGEE, per germline. CDR3 in DNA: TGTGCCAGCAGCGCTAGCGGGAGAACTACCCAGTACTTC. It specifies CASSASGRTTQYF.

The rearrangement links TRBV18 to TRBJ2-7; 10 bases fit TRBD1. CDR3 length: 14 residues. Trimming at V came to 8 bases and at J to 6 bases, leaving 10 bases not matched to a gene. Germline values: CDR1 KGHSH, CDR2 LQKENI. CDR3 loop: CASRPTGGAVEQYF. In DNA, the CDR3 is TGTGCCAGCCGCCCGACAGGGGGCGCGGTCGAGCAGTACTTC.

The V and J genes are TRBV19 and TRBJ2-2; 8 bases match TRBD1. Germline values: CDR1 LNHDA, CDR2 SQIVND (reference sequence). The V gene end was trimmed by 9 bases and the J gene end by 4 bases; junction bases not matched to a gene: 7. This CDR3 contains 14 residues. The CDR3 reads CASTGGIGTGELFF. The CDR3 DNA reads as TGTGCCAGCACAGGGGGGATCGGCACCGGGGAGCTGTTTTTT.

The genes are TRBV14 and TRBJ2-2, with 10 nucleotides matching TRBD2. Germline CDR1 SGHDN, CDR2 FVKESK. Trimming cost V 0 bases and J 2 bases; bases outside gene matches: 3. This CDR3 spans 17 amino acids. CDR3 loop: CASSQDQLAGNTGELFF. CDR3 nucleotides: TGTGCCAGCAGCCAAGATCAACTAGCGGGAAACACCGGGGAGCTGTTTTTT.

The chain uses TRBV5-4 and TRBJ2-7; D not certain. The CDR3 is 13 amino acids. Trimming cost V 1 base and J 2 bases, with 7 bases left between them. The germline V gene has CDR1 SGHNT and CDR2 YYREEE (reference sequence). CDR3 DNA sequence: TGTGCCAGCAGCTTGCGGTTAGCCTACGAGCAGTACTTC. Protein product: CASSLRLAYEQYF.

The chain carries TRBV5-6 and TRBJ1-2; D gene ambiguous. The CDR3 extends over 14 amino acids. Trimming shortened V by 3 bases and J by 5 bases, and 14 bases separated the two germline ends. CDR1 and CDR2 (germline): SGHDT, YYEEEE. Here the CDR3 reads CASSSRLAGYGYTF. The CDR3 DNA reads as TGTGCCAGCAGCTCCCGTCTCGCGGGGTATGGCTACACCTTC.

The chain has TRBV7-9 and TRBJ2-5, with 8 bases matching TRBD1. Matching the DNA end better, TRBJ2-7 makes the J call doubtful. The germline CDR1 and CDR2 sequences are SEHNR and FQNEAQ (reference sequence). The CDR3 contains 15 residues. The CDR3 DNA reads TGTGCCAGCAGTTTTTGGACAGGGAGAACCTACGAGCAGTACTTC. As protein: CASSFWTGRTYEQYF.

In its sample, this clone was seen a few times. This chain connects TRBV10-2 to TRBJ1-1; tentative D call: TRBD1 (5 bases). Trimming pared 8 bases from V and 1 base from J, leaving 8 bases between. Germline CDR1 reads WSHSY; CDR2 reads SAAADI. The CDR3 covers 12 residues. CDR3 sequence (DNA): TGCGCCAGCGGGACTGGGAACACTGAAGCTTTCTTT. Translating gives CASGTGNTEAFF.

The V gene is TRBV7-9, the J gene TRBJ2-1; tentatively, D is TRBD2 (5 bases). The CDR3 runs 14 residues. The V end lost 4 bases, the J end lost 6 bases, and 13 bases lay between the germline ends. Germline values: CDR1 SEHNR, CDR2 FQNEAQ (reference sequence). CDR3 DNA: TGTGCCAGCAGCTCCGACCGACTACCCAATGAGCAGTTCTTC. Its protein is CASSSDRLPNEQFF.

The chain recombines TRBV15 with TRBJ1-6; no reliable D call. The V gene lost 0 bases and the J gene lost 5 bases, with 5 bases spanning the gap. The V gene's germline CDR1 is LNHNV and CDR2 YYDKDF (reference sequence). The CDR3 runs to 14 residues. The CDR3 bases are TGTGCCACCAGCAGAGAAACTGATAATTCACCCCTCCACTTT. Protein sequence: CATSRETDNSPLHF.

The chain couples TRBV12-5 to TRBJ2-3; 11 nucleotides match TRBD2. From germline, CDR1 is LGHNT and CDR2 FRNRAP. This CDR3 contains 13 residues. V was pared by 7 bases and J by 6 bases, with 3 bases of the junction left unmatched. CDR3 protein: CASVAGGGDTQYF. As DNA, the CDR3 is TGTGCTAGTGTAGCGGGAGGGGGGGATACGCAGTATTTT.

This clone was observed a few times. V usage is TRBV6-1 and J usage is TRBJ2-1; 8 nucleotides agree with TRBD2. This CDR3 has 15 amino acids. Losses at the gene ends were 1 base for V and 8 bases for J; bases not matched to a gene: 7. From germline, CDR1 is MNHNS and CDR2 SASEGT. CDR3 DNA: TGTGCCAGCAGTGAAGGGCCGGGACTAGGATATGAGCAGTTCTTC. Translation: CASSEGPGLGYEQFF.

This clone has only one observation. V gene TRBV11-3 combines with J gene TRBJ2-2; TRBD2 matches 9 bases. The CDR3 sequence is 14 residues long. CDR1 SGHNT and CDR2 YENEEA come from the germline V gene. V lost 2 bases, J lost 7 bases, and 2 bases stayed unmatched. The CDR3 spells CASSLTSGYGELFF. CDR3 DNA sequence: TGTGCCAGCAGCTTAACTAGCGGGTACGGGGAGCTGTTTTTT.

The chain recombines TRBV7-9 with TRBJ2-7; D ambiguous. The V end lost 5 bases, the J end lost 6 bases, and 8 bases lay between the germline ends. CDR1 SEHNR and CDR2 FQNEAQ come from the germline V gene (reference sequence). The CDR3 extends over 11 amino acids. The CDR3 DNA reads TGTGCCAGCAGCCCAGATCGCGAGCAGTACTTC. It encodes CASSPDREQYF. Filled out from reference TRBV7-9 and TRBJ2-7, the complete variable domain reads DTGVSQNPRHKITKRGQNVTFRCDPISEHNRLYWYRQTLGQGPEFLTYFQNEAQLEKSRLLSDRFSAERPKGSFSTLEIQRTEQGDSAMYLCASSPDREQYFGPGTRLTVT.

The chain links TRBV13 to TRBJ2-2; possible D gene TRBD2, 6 bases. This CDR3 spans 16 amino acids. Germline V lookup: CDR1 PRHDT, CDR2 FYEKMQ (reference sequence). Deletions cut 5 bases from V and 0 bases from J, with 13 bases between. The CDR3 sequence: CASSLGGGSNTGELFF. In DNA, the CDR3 is TGTGCCAGCAGCCTGGGGGGAGGCTCGAACACCGGGGAGCTGTTTTTT.

In this sample, this clone turned up a few times. The chain has TRBV9 and TRBJ1-1; 7 nucleotides agree with TRBD1. The junction had 12 bases not matched to a gene; V was cut back by 0 bases and J by 13 bases. The CDR3 is made up of 14 amino acids. Per germline, CDR1 SGDLS and CDR2 YYNGEE. The CDR3 here is CASSVDSGQAPDFF. The CDR3 coding sequence is TGTGCCAGCAGCGTAGATTCTGGACAGGCTCCGGATTTCTTT.